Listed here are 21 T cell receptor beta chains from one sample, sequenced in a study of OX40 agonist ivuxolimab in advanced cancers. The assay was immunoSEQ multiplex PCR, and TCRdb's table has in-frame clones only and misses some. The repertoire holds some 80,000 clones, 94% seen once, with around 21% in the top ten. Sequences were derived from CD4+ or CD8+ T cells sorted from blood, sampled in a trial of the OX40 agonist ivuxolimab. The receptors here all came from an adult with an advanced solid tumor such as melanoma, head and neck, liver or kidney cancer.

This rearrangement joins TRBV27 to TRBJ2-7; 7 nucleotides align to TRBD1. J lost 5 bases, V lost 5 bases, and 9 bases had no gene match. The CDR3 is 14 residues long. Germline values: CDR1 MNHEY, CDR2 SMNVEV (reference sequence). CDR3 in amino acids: CASSPRQGTDEQYF. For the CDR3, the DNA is TGTGCCAGCAGTCCCCGACAGGGTACGGACGAGCAGTACTTC.

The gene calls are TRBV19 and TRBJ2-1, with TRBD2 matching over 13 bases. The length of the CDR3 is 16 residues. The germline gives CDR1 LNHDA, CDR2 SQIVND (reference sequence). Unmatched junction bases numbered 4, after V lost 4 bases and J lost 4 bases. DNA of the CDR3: TGTGCCAGTAGTAAACTAGCGGGAGGGGCGTACAATGAGCAGTTCTTC. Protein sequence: CASSKLAGGAYNEQFF.

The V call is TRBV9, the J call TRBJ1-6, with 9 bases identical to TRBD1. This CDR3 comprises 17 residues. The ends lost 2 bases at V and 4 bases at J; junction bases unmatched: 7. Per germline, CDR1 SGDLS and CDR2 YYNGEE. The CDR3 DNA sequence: TGTGCCAGCAGCGTTGGAGGGGACAGGGAGTATAATTCACCCCTCCACTTT. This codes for CASSVGGDREYNSPLHF.

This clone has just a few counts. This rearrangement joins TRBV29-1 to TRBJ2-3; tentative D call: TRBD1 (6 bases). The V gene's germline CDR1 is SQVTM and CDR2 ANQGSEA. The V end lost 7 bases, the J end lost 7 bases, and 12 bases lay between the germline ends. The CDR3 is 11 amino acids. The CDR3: CSAPRGNTQYF. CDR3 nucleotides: TGCAGCGCTCCAAGGGGGAATACGCAGTATTTT.

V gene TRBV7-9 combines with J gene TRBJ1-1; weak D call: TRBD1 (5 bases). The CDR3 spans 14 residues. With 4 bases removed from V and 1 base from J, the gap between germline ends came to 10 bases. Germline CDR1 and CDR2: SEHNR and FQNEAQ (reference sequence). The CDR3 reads CASSSPDRNTEAFF. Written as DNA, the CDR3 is TGTGCCAGCAGCTCACCTGACAGGAACACTGAAGCTTTCTTT.

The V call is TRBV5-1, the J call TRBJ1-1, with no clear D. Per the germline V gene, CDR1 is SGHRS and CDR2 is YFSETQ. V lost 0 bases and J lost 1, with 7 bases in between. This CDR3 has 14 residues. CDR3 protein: CASSLDTTNTEAFF. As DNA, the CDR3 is TGCGCCAGCAGCTTGGACACGACGAACACTGAAGCTTTCTTT.

The CDR3 region is CASSASGGSPTYNEQFF. The CDR3 nucleotides are TGTGCCAGCAGCGCATCCGGGGGGAGTCCCACCTACAATGAGCAGTTCTTC. This rearrangement joins TRBV9 to TRBJ2-1; 7 bases map to TRBD2. The germline V gene has CDR1 SGDLS and CDR2 YYNGEE. J gave up 2 bases and V 3 bases, and 11 bases lay outside the gene matches. CDR3 length: 17 amino acids.

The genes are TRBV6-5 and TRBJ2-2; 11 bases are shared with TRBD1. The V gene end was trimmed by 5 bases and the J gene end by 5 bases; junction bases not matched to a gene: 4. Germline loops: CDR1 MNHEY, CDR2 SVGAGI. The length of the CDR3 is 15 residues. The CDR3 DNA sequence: TGTGCCAGCAGTAAAGGACAGGGGGCGACCGGGGAGCTGTTTTTT. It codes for CASSKGQGATGELFF.

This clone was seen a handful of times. For the CDR3, the DNA is TGTGCCAGCAGCATGACCCTCGAGCAGTACTTC. Translation gives CASSMTLEQYF. The chain couples TRBV11-2 to TRBJ2-7; D not certain. The germline V gene has CDR1 SGHAT and CDR2 FQNNGV. The V and J ends lost 5 bases and 6 bases respectively, with 8 bases between them. This CDR3 has 11 residues.

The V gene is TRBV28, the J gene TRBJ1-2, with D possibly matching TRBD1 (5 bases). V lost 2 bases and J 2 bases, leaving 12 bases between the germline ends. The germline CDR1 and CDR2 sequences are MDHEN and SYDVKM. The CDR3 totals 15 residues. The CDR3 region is CASSLRSGGNYGYTF. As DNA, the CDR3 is TGTGCCAGCAGTTTAAGGTCCGGGGGGAACTATGGCTACACCTTC.

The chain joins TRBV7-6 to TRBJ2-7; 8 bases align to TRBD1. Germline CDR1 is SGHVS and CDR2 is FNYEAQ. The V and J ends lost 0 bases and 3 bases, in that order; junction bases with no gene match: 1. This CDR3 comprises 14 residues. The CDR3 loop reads CASSLAGTGYEQYF. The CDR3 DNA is TGTGCCAGCAGCTTAGCCGGGACAGGCTACGAGCAGTACTTC.

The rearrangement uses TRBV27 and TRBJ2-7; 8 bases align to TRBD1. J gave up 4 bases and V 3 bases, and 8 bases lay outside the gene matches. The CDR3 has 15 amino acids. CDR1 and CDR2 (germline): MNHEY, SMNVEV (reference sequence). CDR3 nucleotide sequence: TGTGCCAGCAGTTTTAGTTCAGGGGGCGTTTACGAGCAGTACTTC. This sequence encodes CASSFSSGGVYEQYF.

CDR3 residues: CASSKTRQGPDYGYTF. CDR3 coding DNA: TGCGCCAGCAGCAAAACTCGACAGGGGCCAGACTATGGCTACACCTTC. The J gene is TRBJ1-2, the V gene TRBV5-1; 8 positions match TRBD1. Germline CDR1 and CDR2: SGHRS and YFSETQ. V was pared by 4 bases and J by 3 bases, with 11 bases of the junction left unmatched. The CDR3 contains 16 residues.

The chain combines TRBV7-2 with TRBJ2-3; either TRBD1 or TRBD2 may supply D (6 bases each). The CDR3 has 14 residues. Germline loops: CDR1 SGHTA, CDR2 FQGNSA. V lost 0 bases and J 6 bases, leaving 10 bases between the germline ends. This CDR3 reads CASSLAGGMDTQYF. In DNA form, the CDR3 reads TGTGCCAGCAGCTTAGCGGGGGGCATGGATACGCAGTATTTT.

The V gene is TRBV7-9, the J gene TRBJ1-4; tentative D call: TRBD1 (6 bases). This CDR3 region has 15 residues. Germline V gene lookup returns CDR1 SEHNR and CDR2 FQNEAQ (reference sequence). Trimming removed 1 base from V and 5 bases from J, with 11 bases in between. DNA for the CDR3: TGTGCCAGCAGCTTAGGGCCCCAGGGGAATGAAAAACTGTTTTTT. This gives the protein CASSLGPQGNEKLFF.

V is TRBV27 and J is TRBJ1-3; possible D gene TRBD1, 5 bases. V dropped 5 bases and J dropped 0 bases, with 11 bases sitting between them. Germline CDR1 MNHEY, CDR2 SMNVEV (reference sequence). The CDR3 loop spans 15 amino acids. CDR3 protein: CASSMDTNSGNTIYF. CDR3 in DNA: TGTGCCAGCAGTATGGACACCAACTCTGGAAACACCATATATTTT.

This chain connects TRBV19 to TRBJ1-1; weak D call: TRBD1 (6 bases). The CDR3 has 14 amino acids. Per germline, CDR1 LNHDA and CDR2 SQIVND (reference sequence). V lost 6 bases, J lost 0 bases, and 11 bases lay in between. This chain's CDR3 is CASRLQGMNTEAFF. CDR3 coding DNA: TGTGCCAGTAGATTACAGGGCATGAACACTGAAGCTTTCTTT.

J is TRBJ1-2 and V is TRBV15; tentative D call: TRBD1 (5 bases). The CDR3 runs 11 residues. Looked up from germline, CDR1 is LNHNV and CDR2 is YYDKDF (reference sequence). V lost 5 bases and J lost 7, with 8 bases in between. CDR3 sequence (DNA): TGTGCCACCAGCGGGGACGGTGGCTACACCTTC. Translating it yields CATSGDGGYTF.

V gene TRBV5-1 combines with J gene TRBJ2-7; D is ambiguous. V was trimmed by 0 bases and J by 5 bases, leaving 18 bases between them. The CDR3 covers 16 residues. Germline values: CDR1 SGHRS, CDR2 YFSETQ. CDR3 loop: CASSLEPTPLIDEQYF. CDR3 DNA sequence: TGCGCCAGCAGCTTGGAGCCAACCCCTTTAATCGACGAGCAGTACTTC.

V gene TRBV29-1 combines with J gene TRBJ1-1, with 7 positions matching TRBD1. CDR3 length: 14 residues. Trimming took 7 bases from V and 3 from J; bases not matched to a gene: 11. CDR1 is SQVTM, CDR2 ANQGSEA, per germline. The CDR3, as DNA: TGCAGCGGGGTGGGGACAGAATGGGACACTGAAGCTTTCTTT. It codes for CSGVGTEWDTEAFF.

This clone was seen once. The DNA for the CDR3 is TGTGCCACCAGCAGAGAAGGGCAGGGGGCAGACAATGAGCAGTTCTTC. Amino acid sequence: CATSREGQGADNEQFF. The V and J genes are TRBV15 and TRBJ2-1; TRBD1 matches at 8 bases. The length of the CDR3 is 16 residues. Germline V gene lookup returns CDR1 LNHNV and CDR2 YYDKDF (reference sequence). V lost 0 bases to trimming and J lost 5 bases; unmatched junction nucleotides: 6.